This TCR beta chain was retrieved from a study of T cell clonotyping in hematopoietic cell transplantation. Study-wide findings and caveats: After transplant, recipient diversity fell while pathologically expanded clonotypes grew through day 180. Higher Inverse Simpson Index values in graft donor and pretransplant recipient predicted broader posttransplant TCR diversity. Few recipient clonotypes overlapped donors; over 95% were de novo at given depth.

Comments on this clone: The antigen remains undetermined.

TCRdb's table, derived via immunoSEQ multiplex PCR, lists solely in-frame clones and lacks some. In the table there are nearly 20,000 clones, 65% to 85% of which are singletons. The V gene lost 3 bases and the J gene lost 5 bases, with 10 bases spanning the gap. Germline V gene data show CDR1 as SGHTA and CDR2 as FQGTGA. This CDR3 is built from 13 residues. This TCR derives from a man in his sixties in good health. Some clones in this sample may be carry-over from other donors' samples. Sequenced: peripheral blood mononuclear cells. The rearrangement links TRBV7-3 to TRBJ1-1, with D maybe TRBD1 (5 bases). The CDR3 reads CASSFGGGTEAFF. The CDR3 coding sequence is TGTGCCAGCAGCTTTGGGGGGGGAACTGAAGCTTTCTTT.